This T cell receptor (beta chain) was identified during a study of blood T cell repertoires in COVID-19. The overall study: From T cells, B-cell-depleted T cells, or PBMCs came the material, which was cDNA or gDNA.

This table comes from immunoSEQ multiplex PCR, and its TCRdb copy is limited to in-frame clones, with some not included. The profile shows 150,000 to 200,000 clones, less than 90% of them singletons. CDR1 is MNHNY and CDR2 is SVGAGI in the germline V gene (reference sequence). This CDR3 comprises 16 residues. The ends lost 4 bases at V and 8 bases at J; junction bases unmatched: 12. The receptor's source is a woman in her sixties or seventies with COVID-19, enrolled during active disease. V gene TRBV6-6 combines with J gene TRBJ2-1; 9 positions match TRBD2. Source material: peripheral blood. Written as DNA, the CDR3 is TGTGCCAGCAGTTTAACCGGGACTAGCCCAAGGGATGAGCAGTTCTTC. Protein product: CASSLTGTSPRDEQFF.